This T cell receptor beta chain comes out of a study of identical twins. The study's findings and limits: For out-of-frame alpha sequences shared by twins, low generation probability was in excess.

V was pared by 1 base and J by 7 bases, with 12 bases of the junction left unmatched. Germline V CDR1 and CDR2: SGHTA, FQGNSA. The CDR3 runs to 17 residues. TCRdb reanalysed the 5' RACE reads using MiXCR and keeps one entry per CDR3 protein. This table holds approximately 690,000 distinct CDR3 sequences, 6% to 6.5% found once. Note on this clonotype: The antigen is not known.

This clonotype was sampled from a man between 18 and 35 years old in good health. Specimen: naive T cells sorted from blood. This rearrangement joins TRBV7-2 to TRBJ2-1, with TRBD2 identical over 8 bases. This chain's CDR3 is CASSLDAPGGPGNEQFF. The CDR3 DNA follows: TGTGCCAGCAGCTTAGACGCGCCGGGAGGGCCGGGGAATGAGCAGTTCTTC. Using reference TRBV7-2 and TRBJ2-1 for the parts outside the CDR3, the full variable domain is GAGVSQSPSNKVTEKGKDVELRCDPISGHTALYWYRQSLGQGLEFLIYFQGNSAPDKSGLPSDRFSAERTGGSVSTLTIQRTQQEDSAVYLCASSLDAPGGPGNEQFFGPGTRLTVL.